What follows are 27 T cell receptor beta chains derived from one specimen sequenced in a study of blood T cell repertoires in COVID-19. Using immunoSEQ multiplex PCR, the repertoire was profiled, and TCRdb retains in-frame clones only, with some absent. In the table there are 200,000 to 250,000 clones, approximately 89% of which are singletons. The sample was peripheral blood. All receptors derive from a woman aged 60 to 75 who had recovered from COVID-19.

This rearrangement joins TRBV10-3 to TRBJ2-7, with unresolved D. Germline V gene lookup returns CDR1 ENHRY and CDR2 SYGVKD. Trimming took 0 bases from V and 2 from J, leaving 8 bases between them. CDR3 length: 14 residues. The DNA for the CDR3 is TGTGCCATCAGTGAGTCCCGCTATACCTACGAGCAGTACTTC. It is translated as CAISESRYTYEQYF.

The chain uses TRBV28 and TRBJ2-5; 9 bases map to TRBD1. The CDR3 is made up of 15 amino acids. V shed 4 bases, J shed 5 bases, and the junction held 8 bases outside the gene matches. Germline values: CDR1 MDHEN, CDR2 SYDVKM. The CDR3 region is CASSSQTGGLETQYF. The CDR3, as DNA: TGTGCCAGCAGTTCACAGACAGGGGGATTGGAGACCCAGTACTTC.

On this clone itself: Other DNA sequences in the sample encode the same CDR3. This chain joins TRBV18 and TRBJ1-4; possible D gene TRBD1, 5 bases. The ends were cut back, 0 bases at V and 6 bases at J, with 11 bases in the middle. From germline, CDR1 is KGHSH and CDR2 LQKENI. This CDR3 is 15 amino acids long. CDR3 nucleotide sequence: TGTGCCAGCTCACCACCGGCGGGGCTAGATGAAAAACTGTTTTTT. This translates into CASSPPAGLDEKLFF. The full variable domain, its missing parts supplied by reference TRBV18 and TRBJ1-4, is NAGVMQNPRHLVRRRGQEARLRCSPMKGHSHVYWYRQLPEEGLKFMVYLQKENIIDESGMPKERFSAEFPKEGPSILRIQQVVRGDSAAYFCASSPPAGLDEKLFFGSGTQLSVL.

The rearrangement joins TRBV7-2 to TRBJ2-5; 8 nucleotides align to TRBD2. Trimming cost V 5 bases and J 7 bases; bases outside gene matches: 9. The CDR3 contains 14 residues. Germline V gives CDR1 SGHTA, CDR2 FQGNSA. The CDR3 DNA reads TGTGCCAGCAGCAGAAATAGCGGGGCGGGGACCCAGTACTTC. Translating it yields CASSRNSGAGTQYF.

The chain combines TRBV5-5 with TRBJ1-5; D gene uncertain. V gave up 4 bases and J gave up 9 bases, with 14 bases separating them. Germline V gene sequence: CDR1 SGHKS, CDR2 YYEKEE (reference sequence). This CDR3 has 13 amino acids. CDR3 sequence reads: CASSPSSGGPQHF. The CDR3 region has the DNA TGTGCCAGCAGCCCCTCGTCCGGCGGGCCCCAGCATTTT.

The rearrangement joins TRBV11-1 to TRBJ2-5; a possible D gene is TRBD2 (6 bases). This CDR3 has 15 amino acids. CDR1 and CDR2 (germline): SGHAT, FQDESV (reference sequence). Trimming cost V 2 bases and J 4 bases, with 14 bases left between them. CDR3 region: CASSLSLGDSETQYF. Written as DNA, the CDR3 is TGTGCCAGCAGCTTATCGCTGGGGGACTCAGAGACCCAGTACTTC.

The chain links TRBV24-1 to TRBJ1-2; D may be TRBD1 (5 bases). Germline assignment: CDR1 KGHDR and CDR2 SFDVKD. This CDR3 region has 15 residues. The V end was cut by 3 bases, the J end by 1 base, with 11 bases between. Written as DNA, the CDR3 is TGTGCCACCAGTGATCCGCGGACATTTAACTATGGCTACACCTTC. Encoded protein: CATSDPRTFNYGYTF.

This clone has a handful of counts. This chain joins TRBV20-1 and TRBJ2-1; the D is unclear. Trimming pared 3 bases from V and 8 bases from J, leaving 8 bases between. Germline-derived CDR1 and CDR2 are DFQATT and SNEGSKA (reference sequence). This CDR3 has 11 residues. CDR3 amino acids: CSASLVYEQFF. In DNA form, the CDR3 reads TGCAGTGCTAGCTTAGTATATGAGCAGTTCTTC.

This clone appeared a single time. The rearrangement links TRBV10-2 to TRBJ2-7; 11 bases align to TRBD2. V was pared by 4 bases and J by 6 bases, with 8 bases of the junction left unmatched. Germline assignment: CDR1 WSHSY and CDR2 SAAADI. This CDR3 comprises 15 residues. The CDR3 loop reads CASSGTLAGDPEQYF. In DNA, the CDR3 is TGCGCCAGCAGTGGCACACTAGCGGGGGATCCCGAGCAGTACTTC.

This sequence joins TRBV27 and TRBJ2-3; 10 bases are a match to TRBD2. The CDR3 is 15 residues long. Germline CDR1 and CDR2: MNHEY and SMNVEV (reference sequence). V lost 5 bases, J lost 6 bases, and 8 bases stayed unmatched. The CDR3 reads CASSPLGLALDTQYF. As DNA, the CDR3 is TGTGCCAGCAGTCCCCTGGGACTAGCGTTGGATACGCAGTATTTT.

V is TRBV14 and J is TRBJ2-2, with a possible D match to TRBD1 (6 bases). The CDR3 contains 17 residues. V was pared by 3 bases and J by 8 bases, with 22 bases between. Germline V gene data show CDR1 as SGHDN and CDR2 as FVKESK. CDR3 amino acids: CASSHSPRGPGRGELFF. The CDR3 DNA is TGTGCCAGCAGCCACTCGCCCAGGGGACCGGGACGGGGGGAGCTGTTTTTT.

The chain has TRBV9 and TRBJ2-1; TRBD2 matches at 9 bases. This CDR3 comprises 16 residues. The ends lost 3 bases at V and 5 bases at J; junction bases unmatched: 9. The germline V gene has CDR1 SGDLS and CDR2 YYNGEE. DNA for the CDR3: TGTGCCAGCAGCGGCCCCGAGCGGGGGGCAAACAATGAGCAGTTCTTC. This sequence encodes CASSGPERGANNEQFF.

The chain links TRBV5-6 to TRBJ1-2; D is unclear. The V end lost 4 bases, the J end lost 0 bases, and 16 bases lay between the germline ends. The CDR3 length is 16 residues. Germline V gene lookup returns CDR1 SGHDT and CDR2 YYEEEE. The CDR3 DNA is TGTGCCAGCAGCCTAGCCAATGGGAGACCTAACTATGGCTACACCTTC. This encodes CASSLANGRPNYGYTF.

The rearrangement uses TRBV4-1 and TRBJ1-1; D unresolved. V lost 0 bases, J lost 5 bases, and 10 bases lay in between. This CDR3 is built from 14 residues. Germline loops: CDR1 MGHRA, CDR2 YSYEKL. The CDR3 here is CASSQDAGRTEAFF. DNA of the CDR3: TGCGCCAGCAGCCAAGATGCGGGGAGGACTGAAGCTTTCTTT.

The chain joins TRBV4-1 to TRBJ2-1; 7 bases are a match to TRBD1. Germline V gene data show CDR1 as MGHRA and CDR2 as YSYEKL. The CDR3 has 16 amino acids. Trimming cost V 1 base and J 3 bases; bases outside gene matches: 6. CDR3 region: CASSQGTGTVYNEQFF. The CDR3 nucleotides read TGCGCCAGCAGCCAAGGAACCGGGACAGTCTACAATGAGCAGTTCTTC.

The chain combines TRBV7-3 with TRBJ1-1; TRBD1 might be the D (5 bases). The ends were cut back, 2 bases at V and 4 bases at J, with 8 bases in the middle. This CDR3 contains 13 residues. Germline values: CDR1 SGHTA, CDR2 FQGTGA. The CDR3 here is CASSLAGPTEAFF. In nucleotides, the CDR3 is TGTGCCAGCAGCTTAGCGGGGCCCACTGAAGCTTTCTTT.

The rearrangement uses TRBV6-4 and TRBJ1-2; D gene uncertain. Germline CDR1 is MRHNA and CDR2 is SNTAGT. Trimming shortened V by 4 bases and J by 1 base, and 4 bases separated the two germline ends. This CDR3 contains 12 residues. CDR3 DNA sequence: TGTGCCAGCAGTGGACTTAACTATGGCTACACCTTC. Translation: CASSGLNYGYTF.

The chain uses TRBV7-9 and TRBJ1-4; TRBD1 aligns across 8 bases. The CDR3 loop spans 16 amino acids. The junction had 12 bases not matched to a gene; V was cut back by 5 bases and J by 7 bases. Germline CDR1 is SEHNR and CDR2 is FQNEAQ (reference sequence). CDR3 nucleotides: TGTGCCAGCAGCCCCGGACAGGGCGTGCGAGGTGAAAAACTGTTTTTT. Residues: CASSPGQGVRGEKLFF.

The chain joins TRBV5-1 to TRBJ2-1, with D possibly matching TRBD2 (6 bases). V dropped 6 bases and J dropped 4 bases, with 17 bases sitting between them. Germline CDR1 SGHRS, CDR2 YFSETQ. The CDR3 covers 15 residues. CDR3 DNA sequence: TGCGCCAGCACCCCCCGGGGCGGGACTTACAATGAGCAGTTCTTC. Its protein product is CASTPRGGTYNEQFF.

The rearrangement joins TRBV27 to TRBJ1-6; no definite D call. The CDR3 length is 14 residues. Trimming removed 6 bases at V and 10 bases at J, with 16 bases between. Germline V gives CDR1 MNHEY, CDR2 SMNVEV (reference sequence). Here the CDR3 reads CASRPRTVGSPLHF. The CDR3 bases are TGTGCCAGCAGGCCGCGTACAGTAGGATCACCCCTCCACTTT.

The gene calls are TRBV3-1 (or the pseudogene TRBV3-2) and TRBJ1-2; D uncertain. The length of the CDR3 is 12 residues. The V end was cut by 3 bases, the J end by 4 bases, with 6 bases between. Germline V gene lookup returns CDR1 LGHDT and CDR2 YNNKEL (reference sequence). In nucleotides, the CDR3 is TGTGCCAGCAGCCAGTCCGTCTATGGCTACACCTTC. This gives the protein CASSQSVYGYTF.

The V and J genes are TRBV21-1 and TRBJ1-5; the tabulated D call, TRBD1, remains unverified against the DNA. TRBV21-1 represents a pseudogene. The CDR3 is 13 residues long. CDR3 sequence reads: CASGGHTNQPQHF. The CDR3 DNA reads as TGTGCCAGCGGCGGACACACCAATCAGCCCCAGCATTTT.

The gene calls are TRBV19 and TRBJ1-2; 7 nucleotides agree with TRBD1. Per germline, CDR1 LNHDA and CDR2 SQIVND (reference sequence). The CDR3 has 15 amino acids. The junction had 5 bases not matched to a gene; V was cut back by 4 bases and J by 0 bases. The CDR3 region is CASSRLQGSNYGYTF. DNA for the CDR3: TGTGCCAGTAGTAGACTACAGGGGTCTAACTATGGCTACACCTTC.

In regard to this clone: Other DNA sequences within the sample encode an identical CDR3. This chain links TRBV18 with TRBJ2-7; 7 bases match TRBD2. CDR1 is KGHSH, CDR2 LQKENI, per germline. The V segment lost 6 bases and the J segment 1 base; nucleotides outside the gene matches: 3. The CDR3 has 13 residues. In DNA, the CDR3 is TGTGCCAGCTCCCCCGGGGGGTCCTACGAGCAGTACTTC. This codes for CASSPGGSYEQYF.

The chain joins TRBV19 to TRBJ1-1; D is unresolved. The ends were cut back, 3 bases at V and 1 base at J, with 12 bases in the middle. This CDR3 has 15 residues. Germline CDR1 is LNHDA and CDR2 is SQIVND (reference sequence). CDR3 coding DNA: TGTGCCAGTAGTATGTCGGGAAGTCGGAACACTGAAGCTTTCTTT. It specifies CASSMSGSRNTEAFF.

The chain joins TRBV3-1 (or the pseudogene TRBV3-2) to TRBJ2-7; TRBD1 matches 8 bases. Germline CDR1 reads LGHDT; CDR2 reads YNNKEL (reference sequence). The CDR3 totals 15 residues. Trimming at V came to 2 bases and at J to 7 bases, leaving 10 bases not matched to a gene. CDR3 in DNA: TGTGCCAGCAGCCAACCGCTGACAGGGGTAAAGGAGCAGTACTTC. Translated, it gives CASSQPLTGVKEQYF.

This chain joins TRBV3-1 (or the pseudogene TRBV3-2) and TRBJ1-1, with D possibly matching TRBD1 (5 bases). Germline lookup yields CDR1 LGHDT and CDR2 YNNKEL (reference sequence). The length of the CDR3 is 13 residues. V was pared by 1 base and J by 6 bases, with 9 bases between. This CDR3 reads CASSQAGVAEAFF. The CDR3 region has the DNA TGTGCCAGCAGCCAAGCGGGGGTCGCTGAAGCTTTCTTT.